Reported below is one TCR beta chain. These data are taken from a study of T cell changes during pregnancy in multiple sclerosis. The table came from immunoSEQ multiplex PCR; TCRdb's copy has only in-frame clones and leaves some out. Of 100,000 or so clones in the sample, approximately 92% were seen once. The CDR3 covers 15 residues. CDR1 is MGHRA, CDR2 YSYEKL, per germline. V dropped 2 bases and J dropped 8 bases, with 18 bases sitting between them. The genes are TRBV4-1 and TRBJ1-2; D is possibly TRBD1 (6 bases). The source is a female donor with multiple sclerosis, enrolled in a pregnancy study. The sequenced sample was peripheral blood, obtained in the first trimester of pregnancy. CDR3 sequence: CASSQPGGLRGGYTF. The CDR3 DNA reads TGCGCCAGCAGCCAACCCGGGGGGCTTAGGGGGGGCTACACCTTC.